The sequence of this T cell receptor beta chain was determined in a study of CXCR3-negative and CXCR3-positive naive CD8 T cells. The CDR3 has 13 amino acids. CDR1 is SEHNR, CDR2 FQNEAQ, per germline (reference sequence). Notes on the study in general: Relative to memory CD8+ cells, whose diversity was much lower, both naive subsets had comparably high diversity.

The TRB libraries of cDNA were built by UMI-labeled 5' RACE. TCRdb reprocessed the 5' RACE reads and stores each CDR3 protein as one record, lacking DNA. The table lists over 100,000 distinct CDR3 sequences. Remarks on this clonotype: Its specificity is unknown.

The receptor was isolated from a human donor in good health. Some clones in this sample may be carry-over from other donors' samples. The chain links TRBV7-9 to TRBJ2-1. The sequenced material came from naive CXCR3- CD8+ T cells from blood. Subset: CD45RO-CCR7+CD27+CD95- naive CD8+ T cells lacking CXCR3 (TNR3-). Here the CDR3 reads CASSNSSYNEQFF.